This T cell receptor beta chain was documented in a study of vaccination and CD4 T cells after COVID-19. Overall study: Convalescent donors were composed of six males and four females, of whom two were Hispanic. Post-vaccine specimens were obtained a median around 72 days after dose two (range 14 to 241). Overlapping peptides of the spike proteins of SARS-CoV-2, HCoV-NL63, HCoV-OC43 and HCoV-229E were used for cell stimulation.

Noted treatment: approximately nine-day PBMC culture with coronavirus spike peptide pools or control peptides (ViraFEST assay). Every well contained approximately 2.1 million PBMCs, which were grown with approximately 9.6 IU/ml IL-2 and 10 ug/ml peptide pools. This clonotype was recorded a few times. Its antigen is still unknown. Oncomine TCR Beta short-read sequencing was applied to DNA from cultured CD4+ T cells. Each CDR3 protein is one row after TCRdb ran MiXCR on the PCR reads. The sample contains roughly 14,000 distinct CDR3 sequences, 50% to 60% of which appear only once. Trimming shortened V by 5 bases and J by 4 bases, and 13 bases separated the two germline ends. This CDR3 has 14 residues.

The sequenced sample was CD4+ T cells from blood, cultured in vitro. The sequence was collected from a human donor who had recovered from COVID-19. V is TRBV12-3 or TRBV12-4 and J is TRBJ2-3, with D possibly called TRBD1 or TRBD2 (5 bases each). The CDR3 DNA reads as TGTGCCAGCAGTGGGACGGTGAGGGCAGATACGCAGTATTTT. This codes for CASSGTVRADTQYF.